This is a list of T cell receptor beta chains from one sample in a study of control samples from healthy donors and cancer patients. Profiling relied on immunoSEQ multiplex PCR, and the TCRdb table lists in-frame clones only, not all of them. The repertoire holds under 75,000 clones, with 90% as singletons. The specimen sequenced was PBMCs. The origin of the receptors is a woman in her 50s with colorectal cancer. CDR3s include the opening cysteine and the closing phenylalanine or tryptophan. A D gene is named only where the DNA matches it firmly. The size of a clone is reported for some rows only, either as once, few or many, or as a class for expanded clones.

DNA | CDR3 | J | size | D | V
TGTGCCAGCAGTCGACAGGGTCACACCGGGGAGCTGTTTTTT | CASSRQGHTGELFF | TRBJ2-2 | NA | TRBD1 | TRBV11-2
TGTGCCAGCAGCGTAGGAGTCTCGGGGTTTAGACTCGATGGCTACACCTTC | CASSVGVSGFRLDGYTF | TRBJ1-2 | NA | NA | TRBV9
TGTGCCAGCAGCGGACAGGCCGCTATTGAAGCTTTCTTT | CASSGQAAIEAFF | TRBJ1-1 | NA | TRBD1 | TRBV2
TGTGCCAGCTCATCCACAGGGACGGCCTCCAATTATAATTCACCCCTCCACTTT | CASSSTGTASNYNSPLHF | TRBJ1-6 | NA | NA | TRBV18
TGTGCCTGGAGTCTTGGGTCCAGCAATCAGCCCCAGCATTTT | CAWSLGSSNQPQHF | TRBJ1-5 | NA | NA | TRBV30
TGTGCCAGCAGCTTACGGTCAGCTAACTCTGGAAACACCATATATTTT | CASSLRSANSGNTIYF | TRBJ1-3 | NA | NA | TRBV7-9
TGCGCCAGCAGCCAAGATCGGAGGGGGCGCGGGGGCTACACCTTC | CASSQDRRGRGGYTF | TRBJ1-2 | NA | TRBD1 | TRBV4-1
TGTGCCTGGACGGCTCTAAACTATGGCTACACCTTC | CAWTALNYGYTF | TRBJ1-2 | NA | NA | TRBV30
TGTGCCAGCAGACCGAACAGGGGGCTGGCCGGGGAGCTGTTTTTT | CASRPNRGLAGELFF | TRBJ2-2 | NA | TRBD1 | TRBV7-9
TGTGCCAGCAGCTTGTCCGGGACACTTGAAAAACTGTTTTTT | CASSLSGTLEKLFF | TRBJ1-4 | NA | NA | TRBV11-2
TGTGCCAGCAGTTACTCGACCTATCAGGGGGGTGGCCAGCCCCAGCATTTT | CASSYSTYQGGGQPQHF | TRBJ1-5 | NA | TRBD1 | TRBV6-2/TRBV6-3
TGTGCCAGCAGCTTGTTCCCTTCACCGCCCGATGGCTACACCTTC | CASSLFPSPPDGYTF | TRBJ1-2 | NA | NA | TRBV7-8
TGTGCCAGCAGTTTCCCCGCAGGGGGCGTGGGAGGCTACACCTTC | CASSFPAGGVGGYTF | TRBJ1-2 | NA | TRBD1 | TRBV7-8
TGTGCCAGCAGCTTGGTCTTTGGCCAGCGGGATAATGAGCAGTACTTC | CASSLVFGQRDNEQYF | TRBJ2-7 | NA | TRBD2 | TRBV5-6
TGTGCCAGCAGCTTAGGGGTCAGAAACGAGCAGTACTTC | CASSLGVRNEQYF | TRBJ2-7 | NA | NA | TRBV11-2
TGTGCCAGCAGCTTACCGGGGGCGAAAGACGAGCAGTACTTC | CASSLPGAKDEQYF | TRBJ2-7 | NA | NA | TRBV5-5
TGTGCCAGTACGCCCCAGGGTTACAGGAGCTATGGCTACACCTTC | CASTPQGYRSYGYTF | TRBJ1-2 | NA | NA | TRBV19
TGTGCCAGCAGCCAACGCCGGGACCATTACGAGCAGTACTTC | CASSQRRDHYEQYF | TRBJ2-7 | once | NA | TRBV3-1/TRBV3-2
TGTGCCAGCAGTTTGGGCAGTAACTATGGCTACACCTTC | CASSLGSNYGYTF | TRBJ1-2 | NA | NA | TRBV27
TGTGCCAGCAGCTCCCGAGGGGGGATGCAGACCCAGTACTTC | CASSSRGGMQTQYF | TRBJ2-5 | NA | NA | TRBV7-8
TGTGCCAGCAGTTTTGGGAGCGGGAGGGTTGGGGAGACCCAGTACTTC | CASSFGSGRVGETQYF | TRBJ2-5 | NA | TRBD2 | TRBV28
TGTGCCAGCAGCGAAGCGGGGGGGTACAGGAGTGAGCAGTTCTTC | CASSEAGGYRSEQFF | TRBJ2-1 | NA | TRBD2 | TRBV2
TGTGCCAGTAGCCCAGGGCCGACCTCGAACACCGGGGAGCTGTTTTTT | CASSPGPTSNTGELFF | TRBJ2-2 | NA | NA | TRBV19
TGCGCCAGCAGCCAGGTCACCTTGGGCTTCTCCGCAGGCAATGAGCAGTTCTTC | CASSQVTLGFSAGNEQFF | TRBJ2-1 | NA | NA | TRBV4-1
TGTGCCAGCCCGCAAAAAAACAGAGTGGGGTCCGGCGAGCAGTACTTC | CASPQKNRVGSGEQYF | TRBJ2-7 | NA | NA | TRBV7-9
TGTGCCAGCAGCGGAGACATTGCGACATACGAGCAGTACTTC | CASSGDIATYEQYF | TRBJ2-7 | NA | NA | TRBV7-2
TGTGCCAGCGGGTACAGGGAGAGGTATGGCTACACCTTC | CASGYRERYGYTF | TRBJ1-2 | NA | NA | TRBV27
TGTGCCAGCAGCCCCCGGACAGGGAACTATGGCTACACCTTC | CASSPRTGNYGYTF | TRBJ1-2 | few | TRBD1 | TRBV5-5
TGCGCCAGCAGCCCGCCCCTGGCGGGAGAGTCGAATGAGCAGTTCTTC | CASSPPLAGESNEQFF | TRBJ2-1 | NA | TRBD2 | TRBV5-1
TGTGCCAGCAGCCAATGGGGGGGGAAGAACACTGAAGCTTTCTTT | CASSQWGGKNTEAFF | TRBJ1-1 | NA | NA | TRBV3-1/TRBV3-2
TGTGCCAGCAGTCCCCCGGGGACAGGGAGAGCTGAAGCTTTCTTT | CASSPPGTGRAEAFF | TRBJ1-1 | NA | TRBD1 | TRBV6-5
TGTGCCAGCAGCCCTCCGGTGCGCACCTACGAGCAGTACTTC | CASSPPVRTYEQYF | TRBJ2-7 | NA | NA | TRBV7-2
TGTGCCAGCAGAGGGGGTTCTGAAGCTTTCTTT | CASRGGSEAFF | TRBJ1-1 | once | NA | TRBV6-5
TGTGCCGGCAGTGATAATTCGGCGGCTAATGAAAAACTGTTTTTT | CAGSDNSAANEKLFF | TRBJ1-4 | NA | NA | TRBV27
TGTGCCAGCAGCTTACTAGCGGGGGGGCACGGGACCCAGTACTTC | CASSLLAGGHGTQYF | TRBJ2-5 | NA | TRBD2 | TRBV5-6
TGTGCCAGTACGGGGTTAAGAGGGAACTATGGCTACACCTTC | CASTGLRGNYGYTF | TRBJ1-2 | NA | NA | TRBV19
TGTGCCAGCAGCCCAAAGGACAGGGTCCATGAGCAGTTCTTC | CASSPKDRVHEQFF | TRBJ2-1 | NA | TRBD1 | TRBV7-9
TGTGCCAGCTCACCACAGACAGGGAACACTGAAGCTTTCTTT | CASSPQTGNTEAFF | TRBJ1-1 | NA | NA | TRBV18
TGTGCCAGCAGTCCCGCAGGGTCACCCCTCCACTTT | CASSPAGSPLHF | TRBJ1-6 | once | NA | TRBV12-3/TRBV12-4
TGTGCCAGCAACCAGGGATTAGGGGATGGCTACACCTTC | CASNQGLGDGYTF | TRBJ1-2 | NA | NA | TRBV2
TGTGCCAGCAGTCTCCGAGGCGGGGCCCAGCATTTT | CASSLRGGAQHF | TRBJ1-5 | NA | NA | TRBV6-5
TGTGCCACCGTCTCGAGTCGCGGGCCCTACAATGAGCAGTTCTTC | CATVSSRGPYNEQFF | TRBJ2-1 | NA | NA | TRBV28
TGTGCCAGCGCCGTGGGACAGAAGAACACTGAAGCTTTCTTT | CASAVGQKNTEAFF | TRBJ1-1 | once | TRBD1 | TRBV19
TGTGCCAGCAGTTTATCGGTCGGGGACCGGCATAGAGCTTTCTTT | CASSLSVGDRHRAFF | TRBJ1-1 | NA | NA | TRBV28
TGTGCCAGCAGCGGACAGGGAGCTTTCTTT | CASSGQGAFF | TRBJ1-1 | NA | NA | TRBV21-1
TGTGCCATCAGTGTAGGGGCTCTCTACGAGCAGTACTTC | CAISVGALYEQYF | TRBJ2-7 | NA | NA | TRBV10-3
TGTGCCAGCAGTTACAGCCAGGGGGTCTACGAGCAGTACTTC | CASSYSQGVYEQYF | TRBJ2-7 | NA | TRBD1 | TRBV6-6
TGCGCCAGCAGAGAAGGCAGCAATCAGCCCCAGCATTTT | CASREGSNQPQHF | TRBJ1-5 | NA | NA | TRBV5-1